This T cell receptor beta chain was identified during a study of cytomegalovirus exposure and HLA in healthy donors. Study findings and constraints: The listing of roughly 160 TCR beta chains classed them as cytomegalovirus-associated.

With 6 bases clipped from V and 4 bases from J, the junction kept 3 bases outside the gene matches. The CDR3 consists of 13 residues. The germline V gene encodes CDR1 SQVTM and CDR2 ANQGSEA. On this clone: The target antigen is unknown.

Vbeta (60) and Jbeta (13) primers were used in the PCR. Using immunoSEQ multiplex PCR, the repertoire was profiled, and TCRdb retains in-frame clones only, with some absent. The sample contains under 150,000 clones, about 80% of which appear only once. This rearrangement joins TRBV29-1 to TRBJ1-1, with 12 bases that match TRBD1. The sample consisted of PBMCs. This TCR was recovered from a boy between 2 and 15 years old in good health and CMV-seronegative. CDR3 DNA: TGCAGCGTGGGACAGGGGGCCGGCACTGAAGCTTTCTTT. Protein product: CSVGQGAGTEAFF.